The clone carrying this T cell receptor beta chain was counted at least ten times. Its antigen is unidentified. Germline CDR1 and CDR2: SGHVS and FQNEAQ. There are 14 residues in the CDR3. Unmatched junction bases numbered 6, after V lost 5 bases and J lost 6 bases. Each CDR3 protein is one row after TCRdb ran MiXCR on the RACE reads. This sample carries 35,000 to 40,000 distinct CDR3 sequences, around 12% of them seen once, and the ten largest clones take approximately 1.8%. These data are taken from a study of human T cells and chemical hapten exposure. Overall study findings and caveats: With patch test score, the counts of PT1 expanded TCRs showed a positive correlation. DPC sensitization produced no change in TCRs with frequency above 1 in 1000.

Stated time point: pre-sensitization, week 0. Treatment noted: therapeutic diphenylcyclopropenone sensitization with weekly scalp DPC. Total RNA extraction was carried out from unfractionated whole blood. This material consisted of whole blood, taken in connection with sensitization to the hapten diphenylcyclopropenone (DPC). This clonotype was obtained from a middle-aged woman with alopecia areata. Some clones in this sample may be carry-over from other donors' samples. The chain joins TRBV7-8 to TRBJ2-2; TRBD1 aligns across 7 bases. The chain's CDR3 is CASSAQGLAGELFF. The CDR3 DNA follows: TGTGCCAGCAGCGCACAGGGGCTCGCCGGGGAGCTGTTTTTT.